This T cell receptor beta chain was found in a study of CDR3 diversity in severe acne. At least ten counts were recorded for this clonotype. The V end was cut by 5 bases, the J end by 8 bases, with 14 bases between. The CDR3 extends over 13 amino acids. Looked up from germline, CDR1 is WSHSY and CDR2 is SAAADI. TCRdb used MiXCR to reprocess the PCR reads, holding one entry per CDR3 protein. The data contain roughly 100,000 distinct CDR3 sequences, 45% to 60% of them seen just once; the ten biggest clones take up around 12%. The TCR sequence derives from a male donor with acne. The chain joins TRBV10-2 to TRBJ2-3; D not resolved. Material for sequencing was blood. In DNA, the CDR3 is TGCGCCAGCAGTCCCCCACAACCCGGTACGCAGTATTTT. Translating gives CASSPPQPGTQYF.